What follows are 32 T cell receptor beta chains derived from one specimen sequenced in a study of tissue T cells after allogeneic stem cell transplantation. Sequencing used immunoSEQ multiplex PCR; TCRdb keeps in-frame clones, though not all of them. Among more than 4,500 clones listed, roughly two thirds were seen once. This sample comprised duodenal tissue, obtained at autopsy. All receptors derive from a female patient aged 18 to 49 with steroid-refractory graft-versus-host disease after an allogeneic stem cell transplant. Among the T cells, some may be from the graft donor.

CDR3 in amino acids: CASSLLVTEAFF. DNA of the CDR3: TGTGCCAGCAGTTTGTTGGTTACTGAAGCTTTCTTT. The rearrangement joins TRBV12-3 or TRBV12-4 to TRBJ1-1; D gene ambiguous. The CDR3 extends over 12 amino acids. Between the trimmed V and J ends, which lost 3 bases and 5 bases, there was a span of 7 bases.

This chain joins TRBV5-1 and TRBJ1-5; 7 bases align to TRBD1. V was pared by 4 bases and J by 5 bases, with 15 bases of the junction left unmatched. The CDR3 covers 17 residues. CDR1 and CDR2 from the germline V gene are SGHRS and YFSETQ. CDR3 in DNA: TGCGCCAGCAGCGAGATCCCCGGGACAGAACTTGATCAGCCCCAGCATTTT. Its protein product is CASSEIPGTELDQPQHF.

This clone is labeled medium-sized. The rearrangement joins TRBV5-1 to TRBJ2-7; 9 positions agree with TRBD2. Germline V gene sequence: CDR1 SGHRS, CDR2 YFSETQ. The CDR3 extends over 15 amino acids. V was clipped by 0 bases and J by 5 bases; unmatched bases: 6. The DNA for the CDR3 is TGCGCCAGCAGCTTGGATCTAGCGGGATGGGACGAGCAGTACTTC. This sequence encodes CASSLDLAGWDEQYF. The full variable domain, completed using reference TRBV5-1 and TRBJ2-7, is KAGVTQTPRYLIKTRGQQVTLSCSPISGHRSVSWYQQTPGQGLQFLFEYFSETQRNKGNFPGRFSGRQFSNSRSEMNVSTLELGDSALYLCASSLDLAGWDEQYFGPGTRLTVT.

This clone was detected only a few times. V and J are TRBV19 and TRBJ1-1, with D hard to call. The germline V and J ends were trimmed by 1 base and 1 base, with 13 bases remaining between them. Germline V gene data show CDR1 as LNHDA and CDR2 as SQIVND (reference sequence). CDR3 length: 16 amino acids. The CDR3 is CASSIAPIDTNTEAFF. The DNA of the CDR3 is TGTGCCAGTAGTATAGCCCCGATCGACACGAACACTGAAGCTTTCTTT.

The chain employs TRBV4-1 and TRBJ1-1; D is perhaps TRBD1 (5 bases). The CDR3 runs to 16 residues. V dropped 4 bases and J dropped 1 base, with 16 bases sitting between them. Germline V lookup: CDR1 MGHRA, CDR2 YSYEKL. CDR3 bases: TGCGCCAGCAGCCCGAGGGGTAGGGTTGGGAACACTGAAGCTTTCTTT. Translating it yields CASSPRGRVGNTEAFF.

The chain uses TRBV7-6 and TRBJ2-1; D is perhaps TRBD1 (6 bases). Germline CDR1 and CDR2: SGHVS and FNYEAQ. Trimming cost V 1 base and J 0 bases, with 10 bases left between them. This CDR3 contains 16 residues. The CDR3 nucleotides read TGTGCCAGCAGCTTAGGGGGGCAACGCTCCTACAATGAGCAGTTCTTC. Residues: CASSLGGQRSYNEQFF.

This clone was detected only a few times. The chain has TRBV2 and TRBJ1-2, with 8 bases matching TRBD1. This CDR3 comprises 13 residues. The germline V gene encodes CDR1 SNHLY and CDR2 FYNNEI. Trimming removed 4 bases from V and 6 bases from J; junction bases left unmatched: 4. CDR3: CASSVDRVHGYTF. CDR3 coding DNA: TGTGCCAGCAGTGTGGACAGGGTCCATGGCTACACCTTC.

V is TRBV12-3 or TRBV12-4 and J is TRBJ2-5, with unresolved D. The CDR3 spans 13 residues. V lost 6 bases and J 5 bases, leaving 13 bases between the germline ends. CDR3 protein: CASSPSGPETQYF. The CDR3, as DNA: TGTGCCAGCAGCCCTAGTGGCCCGGAGACCCAGTACTTC.

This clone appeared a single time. The CDR3 nucleotides are TGTGCCAGCAGTTACTTGGATTATGGCTACACCTTC. It translates to CASSYLDYGYTF. The chain employs TRBV6-6 and TRBJ1-2, with D unclear. The length of the CDR3 is 12 residues. The V gene's germline CDR1 is MNHNY and CDR2 SVGAGI (reference sequence). V was pared by 1 base and J by 5 bases, with 5 bases between.

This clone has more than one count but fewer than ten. The CDR3 nucleotides are TGTGCCACCAGCGGGTGGGGGTTTAGGGAAGCTTTCTTT. It encodes CATSGWGFREAFF. The chain couples TRBV15 to TRBJ1-1, with D possibly matching TRBD1 (5 bases). Germline values: CDR1 LNHNV, CDR2 YYDKDF (reference sequence). CDR3 length equals 13 residues. V was shortened by 5 bases and J by 8 bases, with 15 bases between the two germline ends.

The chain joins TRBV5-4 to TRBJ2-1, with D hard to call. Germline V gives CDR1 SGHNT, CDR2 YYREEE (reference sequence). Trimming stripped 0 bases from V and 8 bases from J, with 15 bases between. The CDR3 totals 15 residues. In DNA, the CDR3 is TGTGCCAGCAGCTTGGAAGCGTCCTCGAACTATGAGCAGTTCTTC. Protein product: CASSLEASSNYEQFF.

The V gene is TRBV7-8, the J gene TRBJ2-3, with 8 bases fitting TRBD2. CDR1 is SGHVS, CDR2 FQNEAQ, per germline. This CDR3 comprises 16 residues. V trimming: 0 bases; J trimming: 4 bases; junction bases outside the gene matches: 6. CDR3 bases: TGTGCCAGCAGCTTAGCGATAGCGGGATGGGCAGATACGCAGTATTTT. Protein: CASSLAIAGWADTQYF.

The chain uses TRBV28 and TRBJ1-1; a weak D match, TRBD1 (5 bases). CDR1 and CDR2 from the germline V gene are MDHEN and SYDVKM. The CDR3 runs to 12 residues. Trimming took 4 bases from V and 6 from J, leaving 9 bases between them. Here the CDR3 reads CASSWGRAEAFF. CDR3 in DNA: TGTGCCAGCAGTTGGGGCAGAGCTGAAGCTTTCTTT.

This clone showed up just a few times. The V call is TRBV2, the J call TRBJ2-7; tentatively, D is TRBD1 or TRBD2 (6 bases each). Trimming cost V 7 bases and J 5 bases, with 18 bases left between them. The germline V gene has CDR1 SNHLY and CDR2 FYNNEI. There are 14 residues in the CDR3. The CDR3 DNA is TGTGCCAGCACCGAGTGGCCAGGGGAGGACGAGCAGTACTTC. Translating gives CASTEWPGEDEQYF.

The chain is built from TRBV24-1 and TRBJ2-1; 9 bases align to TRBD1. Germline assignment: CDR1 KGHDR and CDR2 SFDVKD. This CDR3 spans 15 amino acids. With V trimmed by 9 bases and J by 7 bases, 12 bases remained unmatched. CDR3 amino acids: CATERSWDRENEQFF. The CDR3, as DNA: TGTGCCACCGAGAGATCTTGGGACAGGGAAAATGAGCAGTTCTTC.

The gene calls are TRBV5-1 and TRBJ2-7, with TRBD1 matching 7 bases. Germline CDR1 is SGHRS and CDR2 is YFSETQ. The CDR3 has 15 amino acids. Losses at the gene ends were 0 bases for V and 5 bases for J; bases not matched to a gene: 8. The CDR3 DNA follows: TGCGCCAGCAGCTTGGCCACAGGGGTGAGTCACGAGCAGTACTTC. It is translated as CASSLATGVSHEQYF.

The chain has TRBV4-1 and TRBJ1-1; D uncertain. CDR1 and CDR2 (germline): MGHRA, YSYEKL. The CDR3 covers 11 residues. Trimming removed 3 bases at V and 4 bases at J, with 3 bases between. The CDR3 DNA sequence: TGCGCCAGCAGCCAGTTCACTGAAGCTTTCTTT. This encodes CASSQFTEAFF.

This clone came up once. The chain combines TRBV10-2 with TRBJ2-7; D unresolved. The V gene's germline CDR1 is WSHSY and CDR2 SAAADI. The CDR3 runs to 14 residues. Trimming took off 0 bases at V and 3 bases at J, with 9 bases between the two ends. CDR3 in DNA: TGCGCCAGCAGTGAGTCAGCTAGGTACTACGAGCAGTACTTC. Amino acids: CASSESARYYEQYF.

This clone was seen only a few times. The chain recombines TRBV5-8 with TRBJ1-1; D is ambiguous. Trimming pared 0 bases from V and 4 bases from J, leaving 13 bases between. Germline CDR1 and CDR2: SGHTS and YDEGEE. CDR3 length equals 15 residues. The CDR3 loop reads CASSLVPLGLTEAFF. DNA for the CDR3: TGTGCCAGCAGCTTGGTCCCACTTGGCCTCACTGAAGCTTTCTTT.

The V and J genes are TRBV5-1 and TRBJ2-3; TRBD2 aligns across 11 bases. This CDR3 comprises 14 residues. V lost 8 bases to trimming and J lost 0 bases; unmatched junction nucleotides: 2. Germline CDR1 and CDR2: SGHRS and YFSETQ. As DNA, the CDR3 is TGCGCCAGTAGGACTAGCGGGAGCACAGATACGCAGTATTTT. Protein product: CASRTSGSTDTQYF.

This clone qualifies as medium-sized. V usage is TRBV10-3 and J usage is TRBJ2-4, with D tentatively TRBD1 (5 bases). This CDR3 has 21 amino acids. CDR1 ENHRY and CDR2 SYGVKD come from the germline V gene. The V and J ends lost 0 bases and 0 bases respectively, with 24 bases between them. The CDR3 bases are TGTGCCATCAGTGAGTCGAAAGGGGAATGGAGTTCTGCCCTAGCCAAAAACATTCAGTACTTC. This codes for CAISESKGEWSSALAKNIQYF.

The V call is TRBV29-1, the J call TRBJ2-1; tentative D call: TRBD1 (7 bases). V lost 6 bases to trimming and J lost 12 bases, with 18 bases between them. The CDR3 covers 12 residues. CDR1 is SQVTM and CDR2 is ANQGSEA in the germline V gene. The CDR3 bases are TGCAGCGTGGAGGGGGCTAGCGAAGGGCAGTTCTTC. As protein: CSVEGASEGQFF.

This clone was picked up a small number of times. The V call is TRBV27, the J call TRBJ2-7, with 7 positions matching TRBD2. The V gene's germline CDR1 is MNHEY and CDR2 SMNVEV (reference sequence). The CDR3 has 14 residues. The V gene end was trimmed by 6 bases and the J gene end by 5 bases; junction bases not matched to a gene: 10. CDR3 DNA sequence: TGTGCCAGCAGCCCCCGGGACTACTTAGACGAGCAGTACTTC. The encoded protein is CASSPRDYLDEQYF.

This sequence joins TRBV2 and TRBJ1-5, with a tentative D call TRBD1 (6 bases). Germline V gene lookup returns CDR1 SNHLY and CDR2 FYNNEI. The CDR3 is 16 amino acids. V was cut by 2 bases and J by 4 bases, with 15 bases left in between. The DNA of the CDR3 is TGTGCCAGCAGTGAATTGGGGGGCGGCAGTAATCAGCCCCAGCATTTT. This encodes CASSELGGGSNQPQHF.

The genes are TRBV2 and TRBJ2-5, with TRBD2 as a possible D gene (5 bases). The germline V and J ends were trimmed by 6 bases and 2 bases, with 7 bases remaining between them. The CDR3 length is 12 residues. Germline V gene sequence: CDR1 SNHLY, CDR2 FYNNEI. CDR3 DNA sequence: TGTGCCAGCAGGACTATTCAAGAGACCCAGTACTTC. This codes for CASRTIQETQYF.

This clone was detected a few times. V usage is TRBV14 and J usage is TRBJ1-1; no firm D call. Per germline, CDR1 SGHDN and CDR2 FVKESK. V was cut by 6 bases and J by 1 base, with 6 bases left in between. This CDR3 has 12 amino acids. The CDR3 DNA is TGTGCCAGCAGAAAGGGGAACACTGAAGCTTTCTTT. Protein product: CASRKGNTEAFF.

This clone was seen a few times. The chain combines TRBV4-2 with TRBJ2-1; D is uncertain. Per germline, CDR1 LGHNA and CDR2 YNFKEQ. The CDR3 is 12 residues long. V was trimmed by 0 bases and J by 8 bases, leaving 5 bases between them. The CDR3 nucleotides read TGTGCCAGCAGCCAAGAGTGGGATGAGCAGTTCTTC. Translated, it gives CASSQEWDEQFF.

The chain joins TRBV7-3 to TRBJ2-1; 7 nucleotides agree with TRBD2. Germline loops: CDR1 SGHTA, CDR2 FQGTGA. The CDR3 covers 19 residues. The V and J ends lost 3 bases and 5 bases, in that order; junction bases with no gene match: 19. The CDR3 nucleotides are TGTGCCAGCAGCTTGCGAGGGAGGTCGGCGGGAGTTGTGCACAATGAGCAGTTCTTC. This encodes CASSLRGRSAGVVHNEQFF. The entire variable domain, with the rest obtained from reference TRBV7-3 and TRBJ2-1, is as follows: GAGVSQTPSNKVTEKGKYVELRCDPISGHTALYWYRQSLGQGPEFLIYFQGTGAADDSGLPNDRFFAVRPEGSVSTLKIQRTERGDSAVYLCASSLRGRSAGVVHNEQFFGPGTRLTVL.

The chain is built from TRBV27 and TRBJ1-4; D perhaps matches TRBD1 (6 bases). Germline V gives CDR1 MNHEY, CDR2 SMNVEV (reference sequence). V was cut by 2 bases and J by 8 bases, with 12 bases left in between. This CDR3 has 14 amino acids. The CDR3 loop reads CASSLRGRGEKLFF. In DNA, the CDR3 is TGTGCCAGCAGTTTACGGGGGAGGGGGGAAAAACTGTTTTTT.

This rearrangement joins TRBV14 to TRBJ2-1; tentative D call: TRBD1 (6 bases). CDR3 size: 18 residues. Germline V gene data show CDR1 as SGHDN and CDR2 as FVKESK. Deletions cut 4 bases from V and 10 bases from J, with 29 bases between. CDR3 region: CASSLGHHWGPLAREQFF. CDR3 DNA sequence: TGTGCCAGCAGCCTTGGCCACCACTGGGGGCCCCTGGCGAGAGAGCAGTTCTTC.

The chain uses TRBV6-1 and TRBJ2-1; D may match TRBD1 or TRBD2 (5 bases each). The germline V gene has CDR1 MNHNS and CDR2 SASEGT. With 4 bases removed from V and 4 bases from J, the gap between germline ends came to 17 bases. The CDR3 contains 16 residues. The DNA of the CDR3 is TGTGCCAGCAGTGGCCTGGTGAGGGGCAGATACAATGAGCAGTTCTTC. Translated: CASSGLVRGRYNEQFF.

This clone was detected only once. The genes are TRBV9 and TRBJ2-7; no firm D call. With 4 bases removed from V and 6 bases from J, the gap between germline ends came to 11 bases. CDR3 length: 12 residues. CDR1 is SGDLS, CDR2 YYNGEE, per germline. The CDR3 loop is CASSPRLGEQYF. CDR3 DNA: TGTGCCAGCAGCCCTCGCCTCGGCGAGCAGTACTTC.